This record concerns one T cell receptor (beta chain) sequence. The length of the CDR3 is 13 residues. Trimming shortened V by 4 bases and J by 3 bases, and 8 bases separated the two germline ends. The germline CDR1 and CDR2 sequences are KGHSH and LQKENI. The data belong to a study of blood T cell repertoires in COVID-19. Turning to the study itself: The United States, Italy and Spain provided the acute and convalescent COVID-19 samples. PBMCs, B-cell-depleted T cells, or T cells provided the cDNA or gDNA that made up the material.

Produced via immunoSEQ multiplex PCR; TCRdb's table is partial and in-frame only. The table shows 150,000 to 200,000 clones, with roughly nine tenths occurring only once. Those who participated ranged in age from about 18 to 89 years and resided in 20 to 30 US areas. Researchers sorted participants into cohorts using their self-reported clinical history. The rearrangement uses TRBV18 and TRBJ2-3; D is undetermined. The source material was PBMCs or T cells enriched from blood (not recorded which). This TCR was sampled from a woman aged 40 to 55 in a cohort exposed to, infected with or recovered from COVID-19 (not recorded which). The CDR3, as DNA: TGTGCCAGCTCACGTGAGAGTACAGATACGCAGTATTTT. This codes for CASSRESTDTQYF.